Sequencing of this T cell receptor (beta chain) was carried out in a study of sequential checkpoint blockade in melanoma. The CDR3 extends over 12 amino acids. Trimming stripped 2 bases from V and 8 bases from J, with 9 bases between. The V gene's germline CDR1 is LNHDA and CDR2 SQIVND (reference sequence). The treatment here: randomized to nivolumab then ipilimumab (arm A) or the reverse (arm B). No patient had prior DNA-damaging chemotherapy. From thawed PBMCs, live CD3+CD8+ cells negative for CD19 and CD56 were sorted. Using immunoSEQ multiplex PCR, the repertoire was profiled, and TCRdb retains in-frame clones only, with some absent. Seen here are 30,000 to 35,000 clones, about four fifths observed once, and the top ten hold more than 15%.

The rearrangement joins TRBV19 to TRBJ1-1; D not resolved. The sequencing here drew on CD8+ T cells sorted from blood (inferred from file names), taken from a patient given nivolumab and ipilimumab in sequence. This clonotype was obtained from a human donor with melanoma. The CDR3 nucleotides read TGTGCCAGTAGTATATATGAGGGAGAAGCTTTCTTT. This translates into CASSIYEGEAFF.